The 22 T cell receptor beta chains in this list originate from one sample, sequenced in a study of regulatory T cells in long-lasting Graves disease. Time point meaning: newly diagnosed GD, antithyroid drugs for less than 3 months. With RNA extracted from PBMCs as input, the TCR library was made. Researchers made TCR beta libraries by using iRepertoire HTBI primers and running Arm-PCR on CDR3 regions. A single record per CDR3 protein comes from TCRdb applying MiXCR to the multiplex PCR reads. The sample lists about 610,000 distinct CDR3 sequences, 15% to 20% occurring once. These data were also reused for a study on T cells in Graves' hyperthyroidism and ophthalmopathy.

Sample: peripheral blood mononuclear cells (PBMCs), taken at new diagnosis, from a patient treated with antithyroid drugs. These receptors all stem from a man younger than 35 with Graves disease.

This clonotype came up a few times. V and J are TRBV7-6 and TRBJ2-7; D not resolved. CDR3 length: 14 residues. The V end lost 1 base, the J end lost 2 bases, and 9 bases lay between the germline ends. Germline V gives CDR1 SGHVS, CDR2 FNYEAQ. The CDR3 bases are TGTGCCAGCAGCTTAGAGGACGGACCCTACGAGCAGTACTTC. Amino acid sequence: CASSLEDGPYEQYF.

This clonotype was counted ten times or more. The V and J genes are TRBV27 and TRBJ2-1; D gene ambiguous. V gave up 5 bases and J gave up 0 bases, with 2 bases separating them. CDR3 size: 12 residues. CDR1 and CDR2 from the germline V gene are MNHEY and SMNVEV (reference sequence). In DNA form, the CDR3 reads TGTGCCAGCAGTCACTCCTACAATGAGCAGTTCTTC. Translating it yields CASSHSYNEQFF.

The table lists this clonotype with a few counts. V gene TRBV20-1 combines with J gene TRBJ1-5, with D tentatively TRBD1 (6 bases). This CDR3 comprises 17 residues. V lost 1 base, J lost 2 bases, and 18 bases lay in between. Looked up from germline, CDR1 is DFQATT and CDR2 is SNEGSKA (reference sequence). CDR3 amino acids: CSARGGAGPRGNQPQHF. CDR3 coding DNA: TGCAGTGCTAGAGGGGGGGCGGGACCCCGGGGCAATCAGCCCCAGCATTTT.

The chain is built from TRBV12-3 or TRBV12-4 and TRBJ1-1; 11 positions match TRBD1. The CDR3 is 16 amino acids. Trimming took 4 bases from V and 3 from J; bases not matched to a gene: 7. The CDR3 protein is CASSWTGGSRDTEAFF. CDR3 in DNA: TGTGCCAGCAGTTGGACAGGGGGCTCAAGGGACACTGAAGCTTTCTTT.

This clonotype was observed at least ten times. The V gene is TRBV12-5, the J gene TRBJ2-7; D ambiguous. Trimming cost V 2 bases and J 4 bases, with 12 bases left between them. From germline, CDR1 is LGHNT and CDR2 FRNRAP. The length of the CDR3 is 14 residues. The CDR3 sequence: CASGLSYPSYEQYF. For the CDR3, the DNA is TGTGCTAGTGGTTTGTCGTACCCCAGTTACGAGCAGTACTTC.

This clonotype was counted many times. The V call is TRBV2, the J call TRBJ2-1, with D perhaps TRBD1 (6 bases). Germline lookup yields CDR1 SNHLY and CDR2 FYNNEI. The CDR3 consists of 16 residues. The V gene lost 3 bases and the J gene lost 5 bases, with 17 bases spanning the gap. CDR3 nucleotide sequence: TGTGCCAGCAGTGACAGCCGCTGGGACACGGACAATGAGCAGTTCTTC. Encoded protein: CASSDSRWDTDNEQFF. The entire variable domain, with the rest obtained from reference TRBV2 and TRBJ2-1, is as follows: EPEVTQTPSHQVTQMGQEVILRCVPISNHLYFYWYRQILGQKVEFLVSFYNNEISEKSEIFDDQFSVERPDGSNFTLKIRSTKLEDSAMYFCASSDSRWDTDNEQFFGPGTRLTVL.

This clonotype showed up many times. V is TRBV3-1 and J is TRBJ1-1; no clear D gene. The V and J ends lost 4 bases and 11 bases respectively, with 17 bases between them. Germline values: CDR1 LGHDT, CDR2 YNNKEL (reference sequence). The CDR3 totals 13 residues. CDR3 nucleotides: TGTGCCAGCAGCCTCCGAGGGCCGACGGGTGCTTTCTTT. Encoded protein: CASSLRGPTGAFF.

This clonotype was counted many times. The J gene is TRBJ2-5, the V gene TRBV12-3 or TRBV12-4; D not resolved. The CDR3 runs 13 residues. Trimming took 2 bases from V and 3 from J, leaving 7 bases between them. CDR3 DNA sequence: TGTGCCAGCAGTTTATTCGGAGAAGAGACCCAGTACTTC. Protein: CASSLFGEETQYF.

This clonotype was detected ten times or more. The rearrangement joins TRBV28 to TRBJ2-1; D not resolved. Germline-derived CDR1 and CDR2 are MDHEN and SYDVKM. The CDR3 consists of 12 residues. V was trimmed by 7 bases and J by 6 bases, leaving 10 bases between them. DNA of the CDR3: TGTGCCAGCAATTCAGCGTCCAATGAGCAGTTCTTC. Protein product: CASNSASNEQFF.

Notes on this clonotype: One end of the junction does not line up with germline, which may come from a read error. This chain connects TRBV6-4 to TRBJ1-3, with D hard to call. The CDR3 is made up of 15 amino acids. The germline gives CDR1 MRHNA, CDR2 SNTAGT. The DNA of the CDR3 is TGTGCCAGCAGTTACTCCGACTCCTCTGGAAACACCATATATTTT. Translation: CASSYSDSSGNTIYF.

This clonotype has a handful of counts. The chain couples TRBV28 to TRBJ2-2; 7 bases match TRBD1. There are 16 residues in the CDR3. J lost 4 bases, V lost 6 bases, and 11 bases had no gene match. Germline CDR1 is MDHEN and CDR2 is SYDVKM. The CDR3 is CASSLTLDRITGELFF. The CDR3 region has the DNA TGTGCCAGCAGCCTGACCTTGGACAGGATCACCGGGGAGCTGTTTTTT.

V usage is TRBV30 and J usage is TRBJ1-1; tentatively, D is TRBD1 (5 bases). The CDR3 has 12 residues. CDR1 and CDR2 from the germline V gene are GTSNPN and SVGIG (reference sequence). Trimming cost V 8 bases and J 6 bases, with 16 bases left between them. CDR3 nucleotide sequence: TGTGCCGGGACCATTGTGTCCCCTGAAGCTTTCTTT. It is translated as CAGTIVSPEAFF. Combining the CDR3 with reference TRBV30 and TRBJ1-1 gives the whole variable domain SQTIHQWPATLVQPVGSPLSLECTVEGTSNPNLYWYRQAAGRGLQLLFYSVGIGQISSEVPQNLSASRPQDRQFILSSKKLLLSDSGFYLCAGTIVSPEAFFGQGTRLTVV.

This clonotype showed up just a few times. This chain links TRBV28 with TRBJ1-2; 8 bases fit TRBD1. Germline CDR1 reads MDHEN; CDR2 reads SYDVKM. CDR3 size: 17 residues. V lost 4 bases to trimming and J lost 0 bases; unmatched junction nucleotides: 10. The CDR3 loop reads CASSSMTGEGANYGYTF. The CDR3 DNA reads as TGTGCCAGCAGTTCCATGACAGGGGAGGGGGCTAACTATGGCTACACCTTC.

Concerning this clonotype: A much larger clone differs from this one at a single base, so this may be a read error. In this CDR3 the conserved last residue, phenylalanine or tryptophan, is missing, so a read error is likely. J is TRBJ1-1 and V is TRBV5-5; D not resolved. Germline loops: CDR1 SGHKS, CDR2 YYEKEE (reference sequence). V shed 1 base and J shed 4 bases, with 8 bases lying between them. This CDR3 is 13 amino acids long. CDR3 nucleotide sequence: TGTGCCAGCAGCTTGTGGGAAGGCACTGAAGCTTTCCTT. Its translation is CASSLWEGTEAFL.

This clonotype has a single count. Being one base from a much bigger clone, this may be a read error. The chain is built from TRBV3-1 and TRBJ2-4; TRBD2 agrees at 11 bases. Germline trimming cut 1 base from V and 13 bases from J; bases unmatched to any gene: 15. The CDR3 runs to 17 residues. Per the germline V gene, CDR1 is LGHDT and CDR2 is YNNKEL (reference sequence). The CDR3 nucleotides are TGTGCCAGCAGCCAAGCCCAACTAGCGGGGGTGATGGTTGAGCAGTACTTC. Translated: CASSQAQLAGVMVEQYF.

V is TRBV2 and J is TRBJ1-5; D gene unclear. Looked up from germline, CDR1 is SNHLY and CDR2 is FYNNEI. The CDR3 has 12 amino acids. Trimming cost V 6 bases and J 8 bases, with 11 bases left between them. The CDR3 region is CASSRMTKPQHF. The CDR3 DNA is TGTGCCAGCAGCCGGATGACAAAGCCCCAGCATTTT. Together with reference TRBV2 and TRBJ1-5, the CDR3 gives the full variable domain: EPEVTQTPSHQVTQMGQEVILRCVPISNHLYFYWYRQILGQKVEFLVSFYNNEISEKSEIFDDQFSVERPDGSNFTLKIRSTKLEDSAMYFCASSRMTKPQHFGDGTRLSIL.

There are many counts of this clonotype. The gene calls are TRBV3-1 and TRBJ2-5; 7 bases line up with TRBD2. V shed 0 bases and J 5 bases; nucleotides not matched to a gene: 3. CDR3 length equals 14 residues. CDR1 and CDR2 (germline): LGHDT, YNNKEL (reference sequence). The CDR3, as DNA: TGTGCCAGCAGCCAAGAGGCGGGAGTGGAGACCCAGTACTTC. Amino acids: CASSQEAGVETQYF.

This clonotype was seen a few times. The chain uses TRBV18 and TRBJ2-3; weak D call: TRBD1 (6 bases). Germline-derived CDR1 and CDR2 are KGHSH and LQKENI. The CDR3 extends over 16 amino acids. Trimming shortened V by 3 bases and J by 4 bases, and 17 bases separated the two germline ends. Here the CDR3 reads CASSPQAQGSADTQYF. The CDR3 coding sequence is TGTGCCAGCTCACCCCAAGCACAGGGTTCGGCAGATACGCAGTATTTT.

This clonotype was detected many times. The rearrangement links TRBV2 to TRBJ2-3; TRBD1 agrees at 7 bases. V lost 6 bases to trimming and J lost 4 bases; unmatched junction nucleotides: 4. Germline CDR1 SNHLY, CDR2 FYNNEI. This CDR3 has 13 residues. The CDR3 region is CASRDDRADTQYF. In nucleotides, the CDR3 is TGTGCCAGCAGGGATGACAGGGCAGATACGCAGTATTTT.

J is TRBJ1-1 and V is TRBV27, with a tentative D call TRBD1 (6 bases). Trimming took off 5 bases at V and 8 bases at J, with 21 bases between the two ends. Germline-derived CDR1 and CDR2 are MNHEY and SMNVEV (reference sequence). The CDR3 is 15 residues long. The CDR3 coding sequence is TGTGCCAGCAGTGACCTTCTGCGGGGGGCGAAGGAAGCTTTCTTT. Its protein product is CASSDLLRGAKEAFF.

In the case of this clonotype: This may arise from a read error, as a much more abundant clone is one base away. The genes are TRBV11-2 and TRBJ2-7, with a possible D match to TRBD2 (6 bases). Trimming took off 2 bases at V and 7 bases at J, with 21 bases between the two ends. The CDR3 is 16 amino acids. Per the germline V gene, CDR1 is SGHAT and CDR2 is FQNNGV. The CDR3 sequence: CASSLSLANSYNEQYF. CDR3 bases: TGTGCCAGCAGCTTATCACTAGCCAACTCCTACAATGAGCAGTACTTC.

Concerning this clonotype: A much larger clone sits a single nucleotide away, making a read error possible. This rearrangement joins TRBV6-1 to TRBJ2-7; D is possibly TRBD1 (5 bases). In germline, CDR1 is MNHNS, CDR2 SASEGT. This CDR3 contains 18 residues. Trimming removed 6 bases at V and 4 bases at J, with 28 bases between. The CDR3 bases are TGTGCCAGCAGGGGCCAGGGCAGGGCATTCGGCAAAACTTACGAGCAGTACTTC. It specifies CASRGQGRAFGKTYEQYF.